This T cell receptor beta chain was found in a study of T-cell reconstitution after alpha-beta-depleted transplantation in children. CDR1 LNHNV and CDR2 YYDKDF come from the germline V gene (reference sequence). Trimming took 2 bases from V and 5 from J, leaving 5 bases between them. This CDR3 has 12 amino acids. Many counts were recorded for this clonotype. Library preparation (for TCRbeta) was performed with unique molecular identifiers. TCRdb re-derived calls from the PCR reads in MiXCR, one entry per CDR3 protein. The table lists almost 500,000 distinct CDR3 sequences, approximately 12% of them singletons.

The TCR was taken from a human donor who donated a stem cell graft to a child with combined immunodeficiency. This rearrangement joins TRBV15 to TRBJ2-3; D uncertain. This specimen consisted of PBMCs from the stem cell graft donor, obtained from the stem cell graft. CDR3 residues: CATSRRVDTQYF. The CDR3 DNA reads as TGTGCCACCAGCAGAAGGGTAGATACGCAGTATTTT.